This T cell receptor (beta chain) was observed in a study of blood T cells in healthy people across ages. Study findings and constraints: Relative to aged donors, long-lived donors carried more naive CD4+ cells and displayed higher diversity.

Every sample gave at least 5 micrograms of total RNA when it was extracted. The V and J ends lost 11 bases and 6 bases, in that order; junction bases with no gene match: 14. The germline V gene encodes CDR1 MGHDK and CDR2 SYGVNS. This CDR3 region has 14 residues. This clonotype was observed a handful of times. Its antigen is not known. With a J-beta primer mix and a sample-barcoded 5' primer, a second PCR ran roughly 6 to 11 cycles. TCRdb independently ran MiXCR on the 5' RACE reads; one entry per CDR3 protein. The sample contains about 970,000 distinct CDR3 sequences, roughly 47% of which appear only once.

This rearrangement joins TRBV25-1 to TRBJ1-2; TRBD1 matches 8 bases. The TCR originated in a woman aged 55-75 years in good health. Source material: blood. As DNA, the CDR3 is TGTGCCGCTAACGCCGGGACAGGTGAAAATGGCTACACCTTC. It translates to CAANAGTGENGYTF.